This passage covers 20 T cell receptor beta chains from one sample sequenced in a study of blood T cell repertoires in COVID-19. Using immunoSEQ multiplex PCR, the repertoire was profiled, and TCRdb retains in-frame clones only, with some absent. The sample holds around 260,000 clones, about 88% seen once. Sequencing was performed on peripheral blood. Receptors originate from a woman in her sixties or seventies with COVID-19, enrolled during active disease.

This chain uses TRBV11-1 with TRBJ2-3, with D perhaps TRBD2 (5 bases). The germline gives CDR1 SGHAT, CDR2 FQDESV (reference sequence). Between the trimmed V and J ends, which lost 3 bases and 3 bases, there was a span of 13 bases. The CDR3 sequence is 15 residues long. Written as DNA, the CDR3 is TGTGCCAGCAGCTTTCGAGCGGCACTGACAGATACGCAGTATTTT. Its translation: CASSFRAALTDTQYF.

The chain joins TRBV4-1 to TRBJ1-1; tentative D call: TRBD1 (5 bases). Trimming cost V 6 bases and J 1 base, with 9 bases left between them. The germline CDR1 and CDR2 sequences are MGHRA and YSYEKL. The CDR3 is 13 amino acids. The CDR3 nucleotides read TGCGCCAGCAGGGGAACAGGGAACACTGAAGCTTTCTTT. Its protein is CASRGTGNTEAFF.

DNA for the CDR3: TGTGCCAGCAGCCAAGCTCCGGGGGAGAAACTGTTTTTT. This codes for CASSQAPGEKLFF. V usage is TRBV3-1 (or the pseudogene TRBV3-2) and J usage is TRBJ1-4; a possible D gene is TRBD1 (5 bases). The CDR3 spans 13 residues. Germline V gives CDR1 LGHDT, CDR2 YNNKEL (reference sequence). The V gene lost 1 base and the J gene lost 11 bases, with 11 bases spanning the gap.

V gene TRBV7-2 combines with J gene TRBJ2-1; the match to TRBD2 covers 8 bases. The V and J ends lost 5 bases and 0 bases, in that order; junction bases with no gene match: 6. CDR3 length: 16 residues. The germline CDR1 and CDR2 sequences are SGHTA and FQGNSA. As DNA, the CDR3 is TGTGCCAGCAGCCCCTCGGGGGGGCGCTCCTACAATGAGCAGTTCTTC. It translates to CASSPSGGRSYNEQFF.

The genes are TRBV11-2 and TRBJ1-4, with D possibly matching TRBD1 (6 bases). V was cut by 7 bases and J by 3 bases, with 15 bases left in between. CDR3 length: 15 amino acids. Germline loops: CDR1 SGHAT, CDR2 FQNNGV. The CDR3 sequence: CASTKTGWPNEKLFF. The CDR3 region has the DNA TGTGCCAGCACTAAAACAGGGTGGCCTAATGAAAAACTGTTTTTT.

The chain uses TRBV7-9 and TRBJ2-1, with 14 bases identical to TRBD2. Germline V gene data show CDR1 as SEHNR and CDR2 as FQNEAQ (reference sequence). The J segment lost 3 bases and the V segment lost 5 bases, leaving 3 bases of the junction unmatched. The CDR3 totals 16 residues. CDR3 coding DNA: TGTGCCAGCAGCCAGGGGACTAGCGGGAGCTACAATGAGCAGTTCTTC. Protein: CASSQGTSGSYNEQFF.

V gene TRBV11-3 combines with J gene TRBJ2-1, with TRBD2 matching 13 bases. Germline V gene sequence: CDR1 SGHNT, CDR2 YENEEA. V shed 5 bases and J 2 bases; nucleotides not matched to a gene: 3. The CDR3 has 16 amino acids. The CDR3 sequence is CASSIGTSGAYNEQFF. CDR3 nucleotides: TGTGCCAGCAGCATCGGGACTAGCGGGGCCTACAATGAGCAGTTCTTC.

In DNA, the CDR3 is TGTGCCATCAGGGAAGAGGGGGCATGGGTCGCAGATACGCAGTATTTT. Translated: CAIREEGAWVADTQYF. This sequence joins TRBV10-3 and TRBJ2-3; TRBD1 agrees at 7 bases. V was clipped by 6 bases and J by 4 bases; unmatched bases: 13. This CDR3 region has 16 residues. Germline assignment: CDR1 ENHRY and CDR2 SYGVKD.

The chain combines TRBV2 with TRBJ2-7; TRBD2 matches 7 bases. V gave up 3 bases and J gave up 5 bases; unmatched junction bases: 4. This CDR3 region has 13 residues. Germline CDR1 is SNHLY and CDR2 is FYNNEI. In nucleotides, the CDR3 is TGTGCCAGCAGTGAGCGGGAGTCCCACGAGCAGTACTTC. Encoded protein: CASSERESHEQYF.

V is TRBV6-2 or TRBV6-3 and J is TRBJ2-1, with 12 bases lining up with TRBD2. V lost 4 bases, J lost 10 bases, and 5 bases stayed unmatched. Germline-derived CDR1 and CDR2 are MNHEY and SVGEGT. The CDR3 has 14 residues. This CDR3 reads CASSWGTSGREQFF. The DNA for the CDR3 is TGTGCCAGCAGTTGGGGGACTAGCGGGCGGGAGCAGTTCTTC.

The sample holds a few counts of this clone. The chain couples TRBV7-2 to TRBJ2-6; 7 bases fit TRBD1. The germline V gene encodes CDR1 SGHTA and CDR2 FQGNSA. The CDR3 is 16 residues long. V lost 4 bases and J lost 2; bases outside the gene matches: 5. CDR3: CASSSTTGAGANVLTF. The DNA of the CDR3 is TGTGCCAGCAGCTCAACCACAGGGGCTGGGGCCAACGTCCTGACTTTC. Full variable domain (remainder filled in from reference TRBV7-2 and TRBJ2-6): GAGVSQSPSNKVTEKGKDVELRCDPISGHTALYWYRQSLGQGLEFLIYFQGNSAPDKSGLPSDRFSAERTGGSVSTLTIQRTQQEDSAVYLCASSSTTGAGANVLTFGAGSRLTVL.

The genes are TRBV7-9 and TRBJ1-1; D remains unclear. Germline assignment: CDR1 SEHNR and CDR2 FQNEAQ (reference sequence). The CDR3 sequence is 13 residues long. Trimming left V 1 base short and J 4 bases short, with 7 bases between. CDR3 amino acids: CASSLERATEAFF. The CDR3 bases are TGTGCCAGCAGCTTAGAGAGGGCCACTGAAGCTTTCTTT.

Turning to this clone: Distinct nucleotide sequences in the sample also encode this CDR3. CDR3 loop: CASSPRGTYEQYF. The CDR3 region has the DNA TGTGCCAGCTCACCCCGGGGGACCTACGAGCAGTACTTC. This chain connects TRBV18 to TRBJ2-7, with a weak D call TRBD2 (6 bases). The length of the CDR3 is 13 residues. CDR1 and CDR2 from the germline V gene are KGHSH and LQKENI. V lost 3 bases to trimming and J lost 2 bases, with 8 bases between them.

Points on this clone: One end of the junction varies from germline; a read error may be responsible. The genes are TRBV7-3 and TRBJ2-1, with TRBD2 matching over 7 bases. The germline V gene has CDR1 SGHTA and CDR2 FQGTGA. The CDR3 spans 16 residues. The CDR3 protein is CASSLTMSGTYDEQFF. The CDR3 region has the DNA TGTGCCAGCAGCTTAACGATGAGCGGGACCTACGATGAGCAGTTCTTC.

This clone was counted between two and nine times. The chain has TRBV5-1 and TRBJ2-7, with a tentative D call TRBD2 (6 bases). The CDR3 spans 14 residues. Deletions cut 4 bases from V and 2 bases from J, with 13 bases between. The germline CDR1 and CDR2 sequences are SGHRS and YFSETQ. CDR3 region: CASSPRDGTYEQYF. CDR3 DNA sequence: TGCGCCAGCAGCCCGCGGGACGGCACCTACGAGCAGTACTTC.

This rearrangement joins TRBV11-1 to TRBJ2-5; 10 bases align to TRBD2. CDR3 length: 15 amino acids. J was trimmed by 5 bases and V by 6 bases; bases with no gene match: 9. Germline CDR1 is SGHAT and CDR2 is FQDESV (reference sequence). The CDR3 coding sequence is TGTGCCAGCAGTCCCCAGCGGGGGGGTCGCGAGACCCAGTACTTC. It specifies CASSPQRGGRETQYF. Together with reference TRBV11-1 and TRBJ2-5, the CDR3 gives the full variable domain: EAEVAQSPRYKITEKSQAVAFWCDPISGHATLYWYRQILGQGPELLVQFQDESVVDDSQLPKDRFSAERLKGVDSTLKIQPAELGDSAMYLCASSPQRGGRETQYFGPGTRLLVL.

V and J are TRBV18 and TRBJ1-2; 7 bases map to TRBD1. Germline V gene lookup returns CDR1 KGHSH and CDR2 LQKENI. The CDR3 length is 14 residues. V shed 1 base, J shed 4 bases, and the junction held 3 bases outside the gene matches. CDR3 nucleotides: TGTGCCAGCTCACCACAGAGGGACAGCTATGGCTACACCTTC. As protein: CASSPQRDSYGYTF. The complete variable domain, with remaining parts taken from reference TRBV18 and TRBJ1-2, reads NAGVMQNPRHLVRRRGQEARLRCSPMKGHSHVYWYRQLPEEGLKFMVYLQKENIIDESGMPKERFSAEFPKEGPSILRIQQVVRGDSAAYFCASSPQRDSYGYTFGSGTRLTVV.

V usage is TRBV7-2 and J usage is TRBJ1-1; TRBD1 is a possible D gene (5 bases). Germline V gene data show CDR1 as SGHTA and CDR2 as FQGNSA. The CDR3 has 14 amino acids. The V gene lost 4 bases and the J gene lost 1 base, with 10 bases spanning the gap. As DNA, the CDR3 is TGTGCCAGCAGCTCCGGGACTGCGAACACTGAAGCTTTCTTT. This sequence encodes CASSSGTANTEAFF.

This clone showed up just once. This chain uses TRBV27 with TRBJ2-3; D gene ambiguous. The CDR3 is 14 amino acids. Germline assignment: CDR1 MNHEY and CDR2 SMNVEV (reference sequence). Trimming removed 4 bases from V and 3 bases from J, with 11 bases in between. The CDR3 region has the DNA TGTGCCAGCAGTTGGAATAGCCCGACAGATACGCAGTATTTT. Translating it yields CASSWNSPTDTQYF.

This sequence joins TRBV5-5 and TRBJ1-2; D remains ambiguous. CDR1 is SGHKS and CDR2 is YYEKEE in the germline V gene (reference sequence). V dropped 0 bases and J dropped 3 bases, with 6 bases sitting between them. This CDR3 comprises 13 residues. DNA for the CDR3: TGTGCCAGCAGCTTGGATCCTCACTATGGCTACACCTTC. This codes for CASSLDPHYGYTF.